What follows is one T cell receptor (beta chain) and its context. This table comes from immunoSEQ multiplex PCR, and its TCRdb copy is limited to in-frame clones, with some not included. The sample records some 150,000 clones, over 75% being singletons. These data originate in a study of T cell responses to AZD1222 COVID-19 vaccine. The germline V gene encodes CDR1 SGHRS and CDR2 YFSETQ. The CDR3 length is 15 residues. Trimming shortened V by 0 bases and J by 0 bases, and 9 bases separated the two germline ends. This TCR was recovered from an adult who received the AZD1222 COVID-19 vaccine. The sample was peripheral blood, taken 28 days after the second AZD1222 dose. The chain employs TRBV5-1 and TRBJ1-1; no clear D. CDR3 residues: CASSLAGTMNTEAFF. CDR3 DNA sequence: TGCGCCAGCAGCTTGGCAGGCACTATGAACACTGAAGCTTTCTTT.